This is a list of T cell receptor beta chains from one sample in a study of CD8+ T cells in alopecia areata. Here immunoSEQ multiplex PCR was the method, and the copy in TCRdb shows in-frame clones only, minus some. The sample records some 130,000 clones, approximately 48% being singletons. This specimen was CD8+ T cells sorted from blood, taken at week 0. The receptors originated from a human donor with alopecia areata. CDR3s include the opening cysteine and the closing phenylalanine or tryptophan. The order of the fields is D gene, V gene, J gene, clone size, CDR3 protein, CDR3 DNA. The D gene is left open where the match is weak. The size field is filled for only some rows; it gives once, few, many or a size class.

d_gene: TRBD2; v_gene: TRBV13; j_gene: TRBJ2-5; abundance: NA; CDR3aa: CASSLSRGGQYF; CDR3nt: TGTGCCAGCAGCTTATCGCGGGGGGGCCAGTACTTC
d_gene: NA; v_gene: TRBV30; j_gene: TRBJ2-2; abundance: few; CDR3aa: CAWSVGLRGHTGELFF; CDR3nt: TGTGCCTGGAGTGTCGGTCTAAGAGGCCACACCGGGGAGCTGTTTTTT
d_gene: NA; v_gene: TRBV2; j_gene: TRBJ1-1; abundance: NA; CDR3aa: CASNPSAKWREAFF; CDR3nt: TGTGCCAGCAACCCGAGCGCCAAATGGAGGGAAGCTTTCTTT
d_gene: NA; v_gene: TRBV5-1; j_gene: TRBJ1-5; abundance: NA; CDR3aa: CASSLAGFDNQPQHF; CDR3nt: TGCGCCAGCAGCTTGGCAGGGTTTGACAATCAGCCCCAGCATTTT
d_gene: TRBD1; v_gene: TRBV27; j_gene: TRBJ1-6; abundance: NA; CDR3aa: CASSGDRGNYNSPLHF; CDR3nt: TGTGCCAGCAGTGGCGACAGGGGCAACTATAATTCACCCCTCCACTTT
d_gene: NA; v_gene: TRBV30; j_gene: TRBJ2-5; abundance: NA; CDR3aa: CAWSDSGGPRETQYF; CDR3nt: TGTGCCTGGAGTGACTCGGGGGGCCCTCGGGAGACCCAGTACTTC
d_gene: NA; v_gene: TRBV6-1; j_gene: TRBJ1-1; abundance: NA; CDR3aa: CASSLLRGSGTEAFF; CDR3nt: TGTGCCAGCAGTCTCCTGAGGGGCTCGGGTACTGAAGCTTTCTTT
d_gene: NA; v_gene: TRBV7-2; j_gene: TRBJ2-7; abundance: NA; CDR3aa: CASSLGRPQGMSYEQYF; CDR3nt: TGTGCCAGCAGCTTAGGTCGACCCCAGGGGATGTCCTACGAGCAGTACTTC
d_gene: NA; v_gene: TRBV27; j_gene: TRBJ1-5; abundance: NA; CDR3aa: CASSLGGTNQPQHF; CDR3nt: TGTGCCAGCAGTTTGGGAGGGACCAATCAGCCCCAGCATTTT
d_gene: NA; v_gene: TRBV30; j_gene: TRBJ2-7; abundance: NA; CDR3aa: CAWRWQGGEQYF; CDR3nt: TGTGCCTGGAGGTGGCAGGGAGGCGAGCAGTACTTC
d_gene: TRBD1; v_gene: TRBV15; j_gene: TRBJ2-7; abundance: NA; CDR3aa: CATSGWDRVDSYEQYF; CDR3nt: TGTGCCACCAGCGGGTGGGACAGGGTGGATTCCTACGAGCAGTACTTC
d_gene: NA; v_gene: TRBV5-6; j_gene: TRBJ1-5; abundance: few; CDR3aa: CASSLGDNQPQHF; CDR3nt: TGTGCCAGCAGCTTGGGGGATAATCAGCCCCAGCATTTT
d_gene: TRBD1; v_gene: TRBV29-1; j_gene: TRBJ1-2; abundance: NA; CDR3aa: CSVHRQGSYGYTF; CDR3nt: TGCAGCGTTCACCGACAGGGCTCCTATGGCTACACCTTC
d_gene: TRBD2; v_gene: TRBV29-1; j_gene: TRBJ2-1; abundance: few; CDR3aa: CSALAGGFNEQFF; CDR3nt: TGCAGCGCCTTAGCGGGGGGGTTTAATGAGCAGTTCTTC
d_gene: NA; v_gene: TRBV2; j_gene: TRBJ2-5; abundance: once; CDR3aa: CASSELVSLQETQYF; CDR3nt: TGTGCCAGCAGTGAACTAGTTAGCCTCCAAGAGACCCAGTACTTC
d_gene: NA; v_gene: TRBV5-6; j_gene: TRBJ2-5; abundance: NA; CDR3aa: CASSWTSRDQETQYF; CDR3nt: TGTGCCAGCAGCTGGACCTCCAGGGATCAAGAGACCCAGTACTTC
d_gene: NA; v_gene: TRBV6-1; j_gene: TRBJ2-7; abundance: NA; CDR3aa: CASSEAVLGISAYEQYF; CDR3nt: TGTGCCAGCAGTGAAGCTGTATTAGGGATCTCTGCCTACGAGCAGTACTTC
d_gene: NA; v_gene: TRBV27; j_gene: TRBJ2-2; abundance: NA; CDR3aa: CASSRETANTGELFF; CDR3nt: TGTGCCAGCAGTAGGGAGACAGCGAACACCGGGGAGCTGTTTTTT
d_gene: NA; v_gene: TRBV30; j_gene: TRBJ2-5; abundance: NA; CDR3aa: CAWSAPTETQYF; CDR3nt: TGTGCCTGGAGTGCCCCAACGGAGACCCAGTACTTC
d_gene: NA; v_gene: TRBV19; j_gene: TRBJ1-5; abundance: NA; CDR3aa: CASSIPGNNQPQHF; CDR3nt: TGTGCCAGTAGTATCCCTGGGAACAATCAGCCCCAGCATTTT
d_gene: TRBD1; v_gene: TRBV5-6; j_gene: TRBJ1-4; abundance: NA; CDR3aa: CASSSFLEGTAPNEKLFF; CDR3nt: TGTGCCAGCAGCTCGTTCCTGGAGGGGACAGCTCCTAATGAAAAACTGTTTTTT
d_gene: NA; v_gene: TRBV5-6; j_gene: TRBJ1-6; abundance: many; CDR3aa: CASSEENAPLHF; CDR3nt: TGTGCCAGCAGCGAAGAGAACGCACCCCTCCACTTT
d_gene: NA; v_gene: TRBV29-1; j_gene: TRBJ2-1; abundance: few; CDR3aa: CSVEGRVGTPYNEQFF; CDR3nt: TGCAGCGTTGAAGGTAGGGTAGGGACACCTTACAATGAGCAGTTCTTC
d_gene: TRBD2; v_gene: TRBV4-3; j_gene: TRBJ2-5; abundance: NA; CDR3aa: CASSQERGGGAETQYF; CDR3nt: TGCGCCAGCAGCCAAGAACGCGGCGGGGGGGCCGAGACCCAGTACTTC
d_gene: NA; v_gene: TRBV7-2; j_gene: TRBJ2-3; abundance: few; CDR3aa: CASSLGGSVGPDTQYF; CDR3nt: TGTGCCAGCAGCTTAGGGGGAAGCGTTGGGCCAGATACGCAGTATTTT
d_gene: NA; v_gene: TRBV29-1; j_gene: TRBJ2-7; abundance: few; CDR3aa: CSAMTDSYEQYF; CDR3nt: TGCAGCGCGATGACAGATTCCTACGAGCAGTACTTC
d_gene: NA; v_gene: TRBV30; j_gene: TRBJ2-5; abundance: NA; CDR3aa: CAWMKGRGRQTQYF; CDR3nt: TGTGCCTGGATGAAGGGGCGTGGGAGGCAGACCCAGTACTTC
d_gene: NA; v_gene: TRBV6-1; j_gene: TRBJ1-4; abundance: NA; CDR3aa: CASRNRANEKLFF; CDR3nt: TGTGCCAGCAGGAACCGGGCTAATGAAAAACTGTTTTTT
d_gene: NA; v_gene: TRBV29-1; j_gene: TRBJ2-3; abundance: few; CDR3aa: CSVEVEGPQYF; CDR3nt: TGCAGCGTTGAAGTGGAGGGGCCTCAGTATTTT
d_gene: NA; v_gene: TRBV29-1; j_gene: TRBJ1-1; abundance: few; CDR3aa: CSVVEESGAFF; CDR3nt: TGCAGCGTTGTCGAGGAGAGCGGAGCTTTCTTT
d_gene: NA; v_gene: TRBV5-4; j_gene: TRBJ2-3; abundance: once; CDR3aa: CASSLAPGHSGTDTQYF; CDR3nt: TGTGCCAGCAGCTTGGCCCCGGGCCATTCTGGAACAGATACGCAGTATTTT
d_gene: NA; v_gene: TRBV6-6; j_gene: TRBJ1-4; abundance: few; CDR3aa: CASSSVGATNEKLFF; CDR3nt: TGTGCCAGCAGCTCCGTAGGGGCAACTAATGAAAAACTGTTTTTT
d_gene: NA; v_gene: TRBV27; j_gene: TRBJ2-3; abundance: few; CDR3aa: CASSLGGGSTDTQYF; CDR3nt: TGTGCCAGCAGCTTAGGAGGCGGTAGCACAGATACGCAGTATTTT
d_gene: NA; v_gene: TRBV2; j_gene: TRBJ1-2; abundance: NA; CDR3aa: CASSPRQALNYGYTF; CDR3nt: TGTGCCAGCAGTCCGCGACAGGCCCTAAACTATGGCTACACCTTC
d_gene: TRBD1; v_gene: TRBV5-4; j_gene: TRBJ2-4; abundance: NA; CDR3aa: CASSENRGGLNIQYF; CDR3nt: TGTGCCAGCAGCGAGAACAGGGGCGGTCTGAACATTCAGTACTTC
d_gene: NA; v_gene: TRBV15; j_gene: TRBJ1-1; abundance: NA; CDR3aa: CATSRGRGGGAEAFF; CDR3nt: TGTGCCACCAGCAGAGGACGGGGTGGAGGGGCGGAGGCTTTCTTT
d_gene: TRBD2; v_gene: TRBV7-9; j_gene: TRBJ2-5; abundance: few; CDR3aa: CASSPGSGGVQETQYF; CDR3nt: TGTGCCAGCAGCCCGGGCAGCGGGGGAGTTCAAGAGACCCAGTACTTC
d_gene: NA; v_gene: TRBV29-1; j_gene: TRBJ2-5; abundance: few; CDR3aa: CSVGGPGQETQYF; CDR3nt: TGCAGCGTCGGCGGTCCAGGGCAAGAGACCCAGTACTTC
d_gene: NA; v_gene: TRBV18; j_gene: TRBJ2-5; abundance: once; CDR3aa: CASSPWPSQETQYF; CDR3nt: TGTGCCAGCTCACCTTGGCCCTCACAGGAGACCCAGTACTTC
d_gene: TRBD1; v_gene: TRBV18; j_gene: TRBJ1-1; abundance: NA; CDR3aa: CASSPPSGGAGEGAFF; CDR3nt: TGTGCCAGCTCACCTCCGTCAGGGGGCGCCGGGGAGGGAGCTTTCTTT
d_gene: NA; v_gene: TRBV19; j_gene: TRBJ2-1; abundance: NA; CDR3aa: CASCSGYNEQFF; CDR3nt: TGTGCCAGCTGCTCAGGGTACAATGAGCAGTTCTTC
d_gene: NA; v_gene: TRBV29-1; j_gene: TRBJ1-3; abundance: NA; CDR3aa: CSVSKGAGNTIYF; CDR3nt: TGCAGCGTTTCCAAAGGGGCTGGAAACACCATATATTTT
d_gene: NA; v_gene: TRBV6-5; j_gene: TRBJ2-3; abundance: NA; CDR3aa: CASSYSSGEYTDTQYF; CDR3nt: TGTGCCAGCAGTTACTCTTCGGGGGAATACACAGATACGCAGTATTTT
d_gene: NA; v_gene: TRBV5-1; j_gene: TRBJ1-5; abundance: few; CDR3aa: CASSLAGIPDQPQHF; CDR3nt: TGCGCCAGCAGCTTGGCTGGGATCCCAGATCAGCCCCAGCATTTT
d_gene: TRBD2; v_gene: TRBV30; j_gene: TRBJ2-3; abundance: NA; CDR3aa: CAWSTSTSGRQYF; CDR3nt: TGTGCCTGGAGTACCTCTACTAGCGGGAGGCAGTATTTT
d_gene: NA; v_gene: TRBV23-1; j_gene: TRBJ2-7; abundance: NA; CDR3aa: CASSPENSEIYEQYF; CDR3nt: TGCGCCAGCAGTCCCGAAAATTCGGAAATCTACGAGCAGTACTTC
d_gene: TRBD1; v_gene: TRBV29-1; j_gene: TRBJ1-1; abundance: few; CDR3aa: CSVTGVSEAFF; CDR3nt: TGCAGCGTTACAGGGGTGAGTGAAGCTTTCTTT
d_gene: NA; v_gene: TRBV27; j_gene: TRBJ1-1; abundance: NA; CDR3aa: CASSLLTGRGTEAFF; CDR3nt: TGTGCCAGCAGTTTATTAACGGGCCGGGGAACTGAAGCTTTCTTT
d_gene: NA; v_gene: TRBV2; j_gene: TRBJ2-5; abundance: NA; CDR3aa: CAGDDRVQETQYF; CDR3nt: TGTGCCGGTGACGACAGAGTCCAAGAGACCCAGTACTTC
d_gene: NA; v_gene: TRBV29-1; j_gene: TRBJ1-2; abundance: once; CDR3aa: CSVDDSPNYGYTF; CDR3nt: TGCAGCGTTGATGACAGTCCTAACTATGGCTACACCTTC
d_gene: NA; v_gene: TRBV4-3; j_gene: TRBJ1-1; abundance: NA; CDR3aa: CASSQVGDTEAFF; CDR3nt: TGCGCCAGCAGCCAAGTAGGGGACACTGAAGCTTTCTTT
d_gene: NA; v_gene: TRBV7-2; j_gene: TRBJ1-5; abundance: NA; CDR3aa: CASSFGEGPQHF; CDR3nt: TGTGCCAGCAGCTTCGGGGAAGGGCCCCAGCATTTT
d_gene: TRBD1; v_gene: TRBV7-9; j_gene: TRBJ1-1; abundance: NA; CDR3aa: CASSWTGSGTEAFF; CDR3nt: TGTGCCAGCAGCTGGACAGGGAGCGGCACTGAAGCTTTCTTT